This passage covers 27 T cell receptor beta chains from one sample sequenced in a study of graft-versus-host responses after intestinal transplantation. These TCRs' antigens remain unknown. Profiled with immunoSEQ multiplex PCR; TCRdb holds only in-frame clones, not every one. The sample carries about 81,000 clones, 85% to 90% recorded once. This sample comprised unstimulated CD4+ T cells sorted from spleen or lymph node cells, obtained before intestinal transplant. The source of these receptors is a human donor who received an intestinal transplant.

V is TRBV28 and J is TRBJ1-6; 8 bases line up with TRBD1. Looked up from germline, CDR1 is MDHEN and CDR2 is SYDVKM. CDR3 length equals 16 residues. J was trimmed by 7 bases and V by 7 bases; bases with no gene match: 12. CDR3 in amino acids: CASTRRSGTGNSPLHF. As DNA, the CDR3 is TGTGCCAGCACTCGTCGTTCCGGGACAGGAAATTCACCCCTCCACTTT.

This chain links TRBV7-9 with TRBJ2-3; TRBD2 matches 11 bases. Germline-derived CDR1 and CDR2 are SEHNR and FQNEAQ (reference sequence). CDR3 length equals 16 residues. The junction had 9 bases not matched to a gene; V was cut back by 6 bases and J by 4 bases. CDR3 loop: CASRRNSGGAADTQYF. The CDR3 region has the DNA TGTGCCAGCAGACGAAATAGCGGGGGGGCAGCAGATACGCAGTATTTT.

The chain couples TRBV9 to TRBJ2-1; 14 positions match TRBD2. Germline V gene sequence: CDR1 SGDLS, CDR2 YYNGEE. This CDR3 region has 17 residues. J gave up 9 bases and V 3 bases, and 11 bases lay outside the gene matches. CDR3 sequence (DNA): TGTGCCAGCAGCGGTCCGGGACTAGCGGGGGAAATGGGTGAGCAGTTCTTC. It codes for CASSGPGLAGEMGEQFF. Variable domain in full (rest from reference TRBV9 and TRBJ2-1): DSGVTQTPKHLITATGQRVTLRCSPRSGDLSVYWYQQSLDQGLQFLIQYYNGEERAKGNILERFSAQQFPDLHSELNLSSLELGDSALYFCASSGPGLAGEMGEQFFGPGTRLTVL.

V and J are TRBV6-6 and TRBJ1-1, with 7 bases matching TRBD1. This CDR3 region has 14 residues. The germline V gene has CDR1 MNHNY and CDR2 SVGAGI (reference sequence). After removal of 7 bases from V and 0 bases from J, the junction contained 5 bases not matched to a gene. CDR3 region: CASTPTGLNTEAFF. The CDR3 bases are TGTGCCAGCACCCCGACAGGGCTGAACACTGAAGCTTTCTTT.

The chain is built from TRBV6-5 and TRBJ2-1; D gene ambiguous. Germline CDR1 reads MNHEY; CDR2 reads SVGAGI. The V end lost 4 bases, the J end lost 9 bases, and 16 bases lay between the germline ends. The CDR3 spans 14 residues. CDR3 DNA sequence: TGTGCCAGCAGTTTAGGCCCTGCAGGAATTGAGCAGTTCTTC. As protein: CASSLGPAGIEQFF.

The chain joins TRBV28 to TRBJ1-1; no reliable D call. Germline V gene lookup returns CDR1 MDHEN and CDR2 SYDVKM. V was cut by 3 bases and J by 3 bases, with 17 bases left in between. The CDR3 covers 16 residues. In DNA, the CDR3 is TGTGCCAGCAGTTTTCTATCACGCACAGTACACACTGAAGCTTTCTTT. Protein product: CASSFLSRTVHTEAFF.

This chain connects TRBV4-2 to TRBJ2-7, with a weak D call TRBD2 (6 bases). V was trimmed by 0 bases and J by 3 bases, leaving 15 bases between them. Germline V CDR1 and CDR2: LGHNA, YNFKEQ. The CDR3 extends over 16 amino acids. In DNA form, the CDR3 reads TGTGCCAGCAGCCAAGATTCAGCCGGGACTCGCTACGAGCAGTACTTC. Translated: CASSQDSAGTRYEQYF.

The genes are TRBV28 and TRBJ1-1; 7 nucleotides agree with TRBD1. V lost 5 bases to trimming and J lost 1 base; unmatched junction nucleotides: 10. Germline V CDR1 and CDR2: MDHEN, SYDVKM. The CDR3 is made up of 16 amino acids. The CDR3 nucleotides read TGTGCCAGCAGTGTCGAACGACAGGGCAAGAACACTGAAGCTTTCTTT. It specifies CASSVERQGKNTEAFF.

The chain has TRBV6-1 and TRBJ2-2; 10 bases line up with TRBD2. CDR1 and CDR2 (germline): MNHNS, SASEGT. The CDR3 loop spans 15 amino acids. J was trimmed by 7 bases and V by 4 bases; bases with no gene match: 6. CDR3 residues: CASSASSGSNGELFF. In nucleotides, the CDR3 is TGTGCCAGCAGTGCTTCTAGCGGGAGTAACGGGGAGCTGTTTTTT.

V is TRBV5-1 and J is TRBJ2-7, with D possibly being TRBD2 (6 bases). The germline CDR1 and CDR2 sequences are SGHRS and YFSETQ. CDR3 length: 13 amino acids. V was trimmed by 2 bases and J by 7 bases, leaving 13 bases between them. CDR3 region: CASSFPGGAEQYF. As DNA, the CDR3 is TGCGCCAGCAGCTTCCCCGGGGGTGCGGAGCAGTACTTC.

The chain employs TRBV5-1 and TRBJ2-2; TRBD1 matches 7 bases. The germline gives CDR1 SGHRS, CDR2 YFSETQ. The CDR3 consists of 15 residues. Losses at the gene ends were 4 bases for V and 5 bases for J; bases not matched to a gene: 8. The CDR3 sequence: CASSTRQGSTGELFF. The CDR3 nucleotides are TGCGCCAGCAGCACGAGACAGGGAAGTACCGGGGAGCTGTTTTTT.

V gene TRBV7-6 combines with J gene TRBJ2-3, with 11 bases that match TRBD1. There are 17 residues in the CDR3. V shed 2 bases and J 2 bases; nucleotides not matched to a gene: 6. Germline CDR1 SGHVS, CDR2 FNYEAQ. Written as DNA, the CDR3 is TGTGCCAGCAGCTTATTACCGGGACAGGGGGTCACAGATACGCAGTATTTT. Its protein is CASSLLPGQGVTDTQYF.

The rearrangement links TRBV5-1 to TRBJ1-3; D may be TRBD1 (6 bases). Trimming shortened V by 1 base and J by 2 bases, and 16 bases separated the two germline ends. This CDR3 is built from 17 residues. Germline V lookup: CDR1 SGHRS, CDR2 YFSETQ. The CDR3 nucleotides read TGCGCCAGCAGCTTGTCCCCATTGTCAGGGGCTGGAAACACCATATATTTT. The encoded protein is CASSLSPLSGAGNTIYF.

The chain employs TRBV6-1 and TRBJ1-4; possibly TRBD1 for D (6 bases). Trimming pared 5 bases from V and 10 bases from J, leaving 17 bases between. CDR3 length: 14 amino acids. CDR1 is MNHNS, CDR2 SASEGT, per germline. CDR3: CASSRLTGLVKLFF. CDR3 nucleotide sequence: TGTGCCAGCAGTAGGCTTACAGGGCTTGTAAAACTGTTTTTT.

This clone turned up a few times. The rearrangement links TRBV28 to TRBJ1-2, with unresolved D. CDR3 size: 11 residues. V lost 8 bases, J lost 3 bases, and 7 bases lay in between. The germline V gene encodes CDR1 MDHEN and CDR2 SYDVKM. The CDR3 sequence is CASFGDYGYTF. The DNA of the CDR3 is TGTGCCAGCTTCGGGGACTATGGCTACACCTTC.

The chain couples TRBV30 to TRBJ2-2; 11 bases agree with TRBD1. Germline CDR1 reads GTSNPN; CDR2 reads SVGIG (reference sequence). Trimming took 5 bases from V and 5 from J; bases not matched to a gene: 1. This CDR3 spans 13 amino acids. CDR3 coding DNA: TGTGCCTGGTGGGACAGGGGGACCGGGGAGCTGTTTTTT. It is translated as CAWWDRGTGELFF.

V is TRBV7-3 and J is TRBJ2-2; D remains unclear. Germline V gene data show CDR1 as SGHTA and CDR2 as FQGTGA. V dropped 4 bases and J dropped 6 bases, with 6 bases sitting between them. This CDR3 region has 12 residues. CDR3 residues: CASSSTPGELFF. Here the CDR3 DNA reads TGTGCCAGCAGCTCCACTCCCGGGGAGCTGTTTTTT. Complete variable domain (other parts from reference TRBV7-3 and TRBJ2-2): GAGVSQTPSNKVTEKGKYVELRCDPISGHTALYWYRQSLGQGPEFLIYFQGTGAADDSGLPNDRFFAVRPEGSVSTLKIQRTERGDSAVYLCASSSTPGELFFGEGSRLTVL.

This chain joins TRBV29-1 and TRBJ1-1, with TRBD1 identical over 8 bases. After removal of 6 bases from V and 5 bases from J, the junction contained 8 bases not matched to a gene. The CDR3 sequence is 13 residues long. Germline V gives CDR1 SQVTM, CDR2 ANQGSEA. CDR3 protein: CSVGQGRGTEAFF. The CDR3 DNA sequence: TGCAGCGTAGGACAGGGTCGAGGGACTGAAGCTTTCTTT.

V usage is TRBV6-5 and J usage is TRBJ2-5; TRBD1 matches 12 bases. The CDR3 is made up of 16 amino acids. J gave up 5 bases and V 4 bases, and 8 bases lay outside the gene matches. Germline CDR1 MNHEY, CDR2 SVGAGI. For the CDR3, the DNA is TGTGCCAGCAGTTGGGGGACAGGGGGCTTCGGGGAGACCCAGTACTTC. It translates to CASSWGTGGFGETQYF.

The V call is TRBV28, the J call TRBJ1-1; maybe TRBD1 (6 bases). The CDR3 runs to 11 residues. Trimming stripped 5 bases from V and 12 bases from J, with 13 bases between. Germline V gene data show CDR1 as MDHEN and CDR2 as SYDVKM. The CDR3 loop is CASSPGARTFF. As DNA, the CDR3 is TGTGCCAGCAGTCCAGGGGCGCGTACTTTCTTT.

This clone was observed a few times. The rearrangement joins TRBV13 to TRBJ1-3; D remains unclear. Germline V CDR1 and CDR2: PRHDT, FYEKMQ (reference sequence). The CDR3 totals 15 residues. The germline V and J ends were trimmed by 3 bases and 0 bases, with 9 bases remaining between them. As DNA, the CDR3 is TGTGCCAGCAGCTTTAATACAGTCTCTGGAAACACCATATATTTT. As protein: CASSFNTVSGNTIYF. Full variable domain (rest looked up from reference TRBV13 and TRBJ1-3): AAGVIQSPRHLIKEKRETATLKCYPIPRHDTVYWYQQGPGQDPQFLISFYEKMQSDKGSIPDRFSAQQFSDYHSELNMSSLELGDSALYFCASSFNTVSGNTIYFGEGSWLTVV.

The chain carries TRBV28 and TRBJ2-7; TRBD1 agrees at 8 bases. Germline V gene data show CDR1 as MDHEN and CDR2 as SYDVKM. With V trimmed by 10 bases and J by 4 bases, 12 bases remained unmatched. The CDR3 runs 14 residues. In nucleotides, the CDR3 is TGTGCCACTTACACCGGGACAGGCCGGTACGAGCAGTACTTC. This translates into CATYTGTGRYEQYF. The full variable domain, in which reference TRBV28 and TRBJ2-7 provide the parts outside the CDR3, is DVKVTQSSRYLVKRTGEKVFLECVQDMDHENMFWYRQDPGLGLRLIYFSYDVKMKEKGDIPEGYSVSREKKERFSLILESASTNQTSMYLCATYTGTGRYEQYFGPGTRLTVT.

The chain employs TRBV29-1 and TRBJ2-7, with 9 bases identical to TRBD1. Germline CDR1 SQVTM, CDR2 ANQGSEA. This CDR3 is 13 amino acids long. V was pared by 0 bases and J by 5 bases, with 2 bases of the junction left unmatched. CDR3 nucleotide sequence: TGCAGCGTTGAAGAGACAGGGGGGGACGAGCAGTACTTC. It encodes CSVEETGGDEQYF.

This clone was seen a handful of times. The chain combines TRBV9 with TRBJ2-2; 10 bases map to TRBD2. Trimming at V came to 4 bases and at J to 0 bases, leaving 3 bases not matched to a gene. Germline lookup yields CDR1 SGDLS and CDR2 YYNGEE. The CDR3 contains 16 residues. The CDR3 is CASSHLAGANTGELFF. The CDR3, as DNA: TGTGCCAGCAGCCACCTAGCGGGAGCGAACACCGGGGAGCTGTTTTTT.

The chain employs TRBV4-1 and TRBJ2-5; the D gene is possibly TRBD1 (6 bases). The germline V gene has CDR1 MGHRA and CDR2 YSYEKL. The CDR3 length is 16 residues. V lost 4 bases and J lost 4, with 19 bases in between. CDR3 DNA sequence: TGCGCCAGCAGCCTGCAGTCGGGCAGAGGGGGAGAGACCCAGTACTTC. This translates into CASSLQSGRGGETQYF.

The rearrangement joins TRBV29-1 to TRBJ2-3; D is uncertain. Trimming left V 1 base short and J 2 bases short, with 7 bases between. The germline V gene has CDR1 SQVTM and CDR2 ANQGSEA. The CDR3 totals 13 residues. The DNA for the CDR3 is TGCAGCGTTGAAGGAGGAAACACAGATACGCAGTATTTT. Translated, it gives CSVEGGNTDTQYF.

Here the CDR3 reads CASSPTGPGTYTGELFF. CDR3 nucleotides: TGTGCCAGCTCACCGACAGGGCCGGGAACTTACACCGGGGAGCTGTTTTTT. The V gene is TRBV18, the J gene TRBJ2-2, with 7 bases identical to TRBD1. The CDR3 spans 17 residues. Germline-derived CDR1 and CDR2 are KGHSH and LQKENI. V was clipped by 3 bases and J by 3 bases; unmatched bases: 10.